This T cell receptor beta chain was obtained from a study of T cell responses to AZD1222 COVID-19 vaccine. Worth noting for this clone: Its antigen is unidentified.

Some clones are missing from TCRdb's copy, which holds only in-frame ones; the method was immunoSEQ multiplex PCR. The table records about 160,000 clones, roughly nine tenths of them present only once. Whole-study findings and limits: Donors were largely white British and mainly female; clonal diversity was possibly underestimated.

This CDR3 comprises 14 residues. V was clipped by 1 base and J by 0 bases, with 7 bases between them. CDR1 is SGHTS, CDR2 YDEGEE, per germline. The chain uses TRBV5-8 and TRBJ1-1; D is unresolved. This receptor was identified in an adult who received the AZD1222 COVID-19 vaccine. This specimen was peripheral blood, taken 28 days after the second AZD1222 dose. CDR3 DNA sequence: TGTGCCAGCAGCTTGTCCAGTCTGAACACTGAAGCTTTCTTT. It encodes CASSLSSLNTEAFF.